This T cell receptor (beta chain) came from a study of T cells in Graves' hyperthyroidism and ophthalmopathy. Study overall: Once the initial diagnosis was made, peripheral blood was obtained before any treatment.

There were TCR beta CDR3 regions amplified from RNA transcripts. First-round RT-PCR of the TCR CDR3 relied on the HTBI primer set. TCRdb processed the multiplex PCR reads anew with MiXCR; each CDR3 protein has one entry. Here the sample spans more than 650,000 distinct CDR3 sequences, 14% being singletons. CDR1 and CDR2 (germline): SGDLS, YYNGEE. The CDR3 consists of 16 residues. Trimming cost V 3 bases and J 4 bases; bases outside gene matches: 5. V and J are TRBV9 and TRBJ2-2; 11 bases match TRBD1. The TCR was taken from a woman aged 18-29 years with Graves' hyperthyroidism. Material: blood. The DNA of the CDR3 is TGTGCCAGCAGCGGTACCGGGACAGGGGGCACCGGGGAGCTGTTTTTT. It codes for CASSGTGTGGTGELFF.